The present entry profiles one T cell receptor (beta chain) with its context. The antigen remains unidentified. This sample was taken from a study of T cell responses to AZD1222 COVID-19 vaccine. Study outcomes and limitations: Vaccination with two AZD1222 doses was followed by a rise in Spike-specific TCR breadth and depth. Possibly, clonal diversity was underestimated; donors were largely white British and included more females. Baseline seropositives among AZD1222 recipients totaled only five to seven.

Sequenced by immunoSEQ multiplex PCR; TCRdb stores in-frame clones only, minus some. This sample has roughly 150,000 clones, with less than 90% found just once. The V end lost 6 bases, the J end lost 7 bases, and 16 bases lay between the germline ends. The germline gives CDR1 MDHEN, CDR2 SYDVKM. This CDR3 has 14 residues. Sequencing used peripheral blood, obtained after recovery from COVID-19. The source is an adult who had recovered from COVID-19. The chain joins TRBV28 to TRBJ1-5, with D possibly TRBD1 on 5 matching bases. CDR3 sequence reads: CASSLTGRGQPQHF. In DNA, the CDR3 is TGTGCCAGCAGCCTCACCGGTAGGGGACAGCCCCAGCATTTT.